These 7 T cell receptor beta chains originate from one sample sequenced in a study of Ad26.COV2.S vaccination and SARS-CoV-2 variants. Sequencing used immunoSEQ multiplex PCR; TCRdb keeps in-frame clones, though not all of them. The table lists 350,000 to 500,000 clones, 70% to 90% of them singletons, with 3.6% in the top ten. Treatment here: over 15 received Ad26.COV2.S at low or high dose, single or two shots; several received placebo; per-sample allocation not given. Samples came from day 63 after the first vaccine or placebo injection. This specimen was peripheral blood, taken in a trial of Ad26.COV2.S vaccine versus placebo. These TCRs come from a person aged 18-60 years who received the Ad26.COV2.S COVID-19 vaccine or a placebo.

The chain links TRBV30 to TRBJ1-4, with 7 bases matching TRBD1. This CDR3 region has 14 residues. J lost 8 bases, V lost 2 bases, and 8 bases had no gene match. Germline V gene sequence: CDR1 GTSNPN, CDR2 SVGIG (reference sequence). DNA of the CDR3: TGTGCCTGGAGTCCCACAGGGGATGACGAAAAACTGTTTTTT. Residues: CAWSPTGDDEKLFF. Filled out from reference TRBV30 and TRBJ1-4, the complete variable domain reads SQTIHQWPATLVQPVGSPLSLECTVEGTSNPNLYWYRQAAGRGLQLLFYSVGIGQISSEVPQNLSASRPQDRQFILSSKKLLLSDSGFYLCAWSPTGDDEKLFFGSGTQLSVL.

The chain uses TRBV6-1 and TRBJ1-5; weak D call: TRBD1 (5 bases). V dropped 2 bases and J dropped 0 bases, with 11 bases sitting between them. The germline V gene has CDR1 MNHNS and CDR2 SASEGT. This CDR3 comprises 16 residues. CDR3: CASSELRGISNQPQHF. CDR3 in DNA: TGTGCCAGCAGTGAACTTCGGGGGATTAGCAATCAGCCCCAGCATTTT.

The V gene is TRBV7-2, the J gene TRBJ1-4; D remains unclear. Germline V lookup: CDR1 SGHTA, CDR2 FQGNSA. The CDR3 is 13 residues long. V lost 5 bases to trimming and J lost 6 bases, with 10 bases between them. DNA for the CDR3: TGTGCCAGCAGCCCACGGTGGGATGAAAAACTGTTTTTT. Translated, it gives CASSPRWDEKLFF.

The chain has TRBV5-4 and TRBJ1-1; tentatively, D is TRBD1 (5 bases). The CDR3 is made up of 12 amino acids. V shed 7 bases and J shed 0 bases, with 7 bases lying between them. The germline V gene has CDR1 SGHNT and CDR2 YYREEE (reference sequence). The CDR3 region is CASQGLNTEAFF. In nucleotides, the CDR3 is TGTGCCAGCCAGGGCCTGAACACTGAAGCTTTCTTT.

This clone was seen just once. The chain has TRBV2 and TRBJ1-1, with D possibly being TRBD1 (6 bases). Trimming left V 8 bases short and J 2 bases short, with 12 bases between. The length of the CDR3 is 13 residues. The germline V gene encodes CDR1 SNHLY and CDR2 FYNNEI. DNA of the CDR3: TGTGCCAGCGGGTGGGGGCCCAACACTGAAGCTTTCTTT. Translated, it gives CASGWGPNTEAFF.

The J gene is TRBJ2-1, the V gene TRBV11-3; TRBD2 might be the D (6 bases). V lost 5 bases and J lost 9, with 14 bases in between. Germline V CDR1 and CDR2: SGHNT, YENEEA. The CDR3 runs to 13 residues. The CDR3 loop is CASSVLQEGEQFF. The CDR3 DNA reads as TGTGCCAGCAGCGTACTACAGGAGGGTGAGCAGTTCTTC.

The chain employs TRBV14 and TRBJ2-7, with D perhaps TRBD2 (5 bases). CDR1 is SGHDN and CDR2 is FVKESK in the germline V gene. This CDR3 is built from 13 residues. Trimming stripped 1 base from V and 6 bases from J, with 10 bases between. CDR3 DNA: TGTGCCAGCAGCCAAGTAGCGTGGATCGAGCAGTACTTC. Amino acid sequence: CASSQVAWIEQYF.